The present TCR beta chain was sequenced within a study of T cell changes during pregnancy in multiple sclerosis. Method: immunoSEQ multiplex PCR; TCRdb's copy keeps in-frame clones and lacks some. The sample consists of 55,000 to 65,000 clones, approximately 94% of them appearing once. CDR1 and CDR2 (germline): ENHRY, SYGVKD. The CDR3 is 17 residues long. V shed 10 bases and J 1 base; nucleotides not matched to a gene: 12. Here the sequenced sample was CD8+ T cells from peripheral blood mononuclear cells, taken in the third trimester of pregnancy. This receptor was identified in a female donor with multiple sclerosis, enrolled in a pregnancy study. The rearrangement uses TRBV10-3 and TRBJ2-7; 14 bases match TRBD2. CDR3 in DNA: TGTGCCACCGGGACTAGCGGGGGAAATTTTTGGTCCTACGAGCAGTACTTC. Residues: CATGTSGGNFWSYEQYF.